This is a list of T cell receptor beta chains from one sample in a study of Ad26.COV2.S vaccination and SARS-CoV-2 variants. Clones were read by immunoSEQ multiplex PCR, and TCRdb kept only the in-frame ones, dropping some. The sample lists about 480,000 clones, roughly nine tenths occurring once. The starting material was peripheral blood, obtained in a trial of Ad26.COV2.S vaccine versus placebo. The receptor source for this set is a person aged 18 to 59 who received the Ad26.COV2.S COVID-19 vaccine or a placebo. CDR3s include the opening cysteine and the closing phenylalanine or tryptophan. The D gene is left open where the match is weak. A clone size is listed for some rows: how often the clone was seen (once, few, many), or a class if it is expanded.

D,size,V,J,CDR3,DNA
NA,NA,TRBV7-2,TRBJ2-1,CASSLTRGSYNEQFF,TGTGCCAGCAGCTTAACTAGAGGCTCCTACAATGAGCAGTTCTTC
NA,NA,TRBV9,TRBJ2-1,CASSVGQVFDEQFF,TGTGCCAGCAGCGTAGGTCAGGTTTTCGATGAGCAGTTCTTC
NA,NA,TRBV3-1/TRBV3-2,TRBJ2-7,CASSPLGGPYEQYF,TGTGCCAGCAGCCCCCTGGGGGGACCGTACGAGCAGTACTTC
NA,NA,TRBV7-2,TRBJ2-2,CASSRYGGELFF,TGTGCCAGCAGCCGTTACGGCGGGGAGCTGTTTTTT
NA,NA,TRBV27,TRBJ1-2,CASSFGAGYGYTF,TGTGCCAGCAGTTTCGGGGCAGGCTATGGCTACACCTTC
NA,NA,TRBV20-1,TRBJ2-3,CSASTGDHTDTQYF,TGCAGTGCTAGTACGGGGGACCACACAGATACGCAGTATTTT
NA,once,TRBV3-1/TRBV3-2,TRBJ2-7,CASSPGQRTPLREQYF,TGTGCCAGCAGCCCCGGGCAGCGGACTCCCCTTCGCGAGCAGTACTTC
NA,once,TRBV9,TRBJ2-1,CASSVVLGHEQFF,TGTGCCAGCAGCGTAGTATTGGGTCATGAGCAGTTCTTC
NA,NA,TRBV28,TRBJ2-7,CASSLAGQQTYEQYF,TGTGCCAGCAGTTTAGCGGGACAACAAACCTACGAGCAGTACTTC
NA,NA,TRBV3-1/TRBV3-2,TRBJ2-2,CASSHVPTTGELFF,TGTGCCAGCAGCCATGTCCCCACCACCGGGGAGCTGTTTTTT
NA,NA,TRBV11-3,TRBJ1-1,CASSIRVGAEAFF,TGTGCCAGCAGCATCAGGGTTGGAGCTGAAGCTTTCTTT
TRBD2,NA,TRBV10-3,TRBJ2-1,CAITTGGNEQFF,TGTGCCATCACCACGGGGGGGAATGAGCAGTTCTTC
NA,NA,TRBV6-5,TRBJ1-6,CASSYSSVGNSPLHF,TGTGCCAGCAGTTACTCGTCCGTGGGTAATTCACCCCTCCACTTT
NA,once,TRBV19,TRBJ2-1,CASSIGGEQFF,TGTGCCAGTAGTATAGGGGGTGAGCAGTTCTTC
NA,NA,TRBV4-3,TRBJ1-2,CASSQVLGGTNGYTF,TGCGCCAGCAGCCAAGTCCTGGGGGGGACGAACGGCTACACCTTC
NA,NA,TRBV18,TRBJ2-1,CASSRDSYNEQFF,TGTGCCAGCTCACGCGACAGTTACAATGAGCAGTTCTTC
NA,NA,TRBV18,TRBJ2-6,CASSPVNLGGANVLTF,TGTGCCAGCTCACCAGTCAACTTGGGGGGGGCCAACGTCCTGACTTTC
NA,many,TRBV28,TRBJ2-1,CASSPSGALGGEQFF,TGTGCCAGCAGTCCAAGCGGGGCCCTAGGGGGTGAGCAGTTCTTC
TRBD1,NA,TRBV27,TRBJ1-4,CASSHKNRGASNEKLFF,TGTGCCAGCAGTCACAAAAACAGGGGCGCGTCTAATGAAAAACTGTTTTTT
TRBD2,NA,TRBV11-2,TRBJ2-3,CASSLAAGVLPSTDTQYF,TGTGCCAGCAGCTTAGCAGCGGGAGTGCTGCCTAGCACAGATACGCAGTATTTT
NA,NA,TRBV21-1,TRBJ1-3,CASSRGPALGNTIYF,TGTGCCAGCAGCAGGGGTCCTGCCTTGGGGAACACCATATATTTT
TRBD1,NA,TRBV2,TRBJ1-5,CASSPGTVSQPQHF,TGTGCCAGCAGTCCCGGGACAGTGAGTCAGCCCCAGCATTTT
TRBD2,NA,TRBV15,TRBJ2-7,CATSRADKGGTFFSYEQYF,TGTGCCACCAGCAGAGCCGATAAGGGAGGGACTTTCTTCTCCTACGAGCAGTACTTC
TRBD1,NA,TRBV28,TRBJ2-1,CASRLGTVNEQFF,TGTGCCAGCAGACTTGGGACAGTCAATGAGCAGTTCTTC
NA,NA,TRBV5-4,TRBJ1-6,CASSLDNNSPLHF,TGTGCCAGCAGCTTGGACAATAATTCACCCCTCCACTTT
TRBD2,once,TRBV18,TRBJ2-1,CASSPRDSGVYNEQFF,TGTGCCAGCTCACCACGGGATAGCGGGGTATACAATGAGCAGTTCTTC
TRBD2,NA,TRBV6-5,TRBJ2-7,CASSQLAGVGYEQYF,TGTGCCAGCAGTCAACTAGCGGGAGTTGGCTACGAGCAGTACTTC
NA,NA,TRBV19,TRBJ2-7,CASSTLVGTGIQEQYF,TGTGCCAGTAGTACCCTCGTGGGCACCGGAATCCAGGAGCAGTACTTC
TRBD2,NA,TRBV3-1/TRBV3-2,TRBJ2-1,CASSQGRGSNEQFF,TGTGCCAGCAGCCAAGGACGCGGGAGCAATGAGCAGTTCTTC
NA,NA,TRBV19,TRBJ1-5,CASGPTARQPQHF,TGTGCCAGTGGGCCGACAGCTCGTCAGCCCCAGCATTTT
NA,NA,TRBV28,TRBJ1-6,CASSLLGWSSPLHF,TGTGCCAGCAGTCTCCTCGGGTGGAGTTCACCCCTCCACTTT
TRBD2,NA,TRBV30,TRBJ2-7,CAWTLGGYEQYF,TGTGCCTGGACGTTGGGAGGGTACGAGCAGTACTTC
NA,once,TRBV12-3/TRBV12-4,TRBJ2-7,CASSLADYEQYF,TGTGCCAGCAGTTTAGCAGACTACGAGCAGTACTTC
NA,NA,TRBV6-5,TRBJ1-4,CASSYPGELFF,TGTGCCAGCAGTTACCCGGGGGAACTGTTTTTT
TRBD1,NA,TRBV11-1,TRBJ1-2,CASSLGDRVHRDGYTF,TGTGCCAGCAGCTTAGGTGACAGGGTCCATCGGGATGGCTACACCTTC
NA,NA,TRBV27,TRBJ1-5,CASSRQGFGQPQHF,TGTGCCAGCAGCAGGCAAGGTTTCGGTCAGCCCCAGCATTTT
NA,NA,TRBV12-3/TRBV12-4,TRBJ2-1,CASNIDSYNEQFF,TGTGCCAGCAATATCGACTCCTACAATGAGCAGTTCTTC
TRBD1,NA,TRBV7-6,TRBJ2-7,CASSPQGWGDRVGEQYF,TGTGCCAGCAGCCCACAGGGGTGGGGGGACAGGGTAGGCGAGCAGTACTTC
TRBD2,NA,TRBV2,TRBJ2-5,CASSHGLAGTPFQETQYF,TGTGCCAGCAGCCACGGACTAGCGGGTACACCCTTCCAAGAGACCCAGTACTTC
NA,NA,TRBV30,TRBJ2-1,CAWSVTRGGQFF,TGTGCCTGGAGTGTAACGAGGGGTGGGCAGTTCTTC
NA,NA,TRBV4-1,TRBJ1-2,CASSPVTGPDYGYTF,TGCGCCAGCAGCCCCGTCACTGGGCCGGATTATGGCTACACCTTC
NA,few,TRBV11-2,TRBJ1-2,CASRPPEVGGPGGYTF,TGTGCCAGCAGGCCTCCTGAGGTGGGGGGGCCCGGTGGCTACACCTTC
NA,NA,TRBV18,TRBJ1-5,CASSPDGGSNQPQHF,TGTGCCAGCTCACCGGATGGGGGTAGCAATCAGCCCCAGCATTTT
NA,NA,TRBV28,TRBJ2-7,CASKGAIAEQYF,TGTGCCAGCAAGGGCGCCATTGCCGAGCAGTACTTC
NA,NA,TRBV10-1,TRBJ2-1,CASRRCWRFAYNEQFF,TGCGCCAGCCGGCGGTGTTGGCGGTTCGCCTACAATGAGCAGTTCTTC
NA,NA,TRBV5-1,TRBJ1-1,CASSFARNTEAFF,TGCGCCAGCAGCTTTGCCAGAAACACTGAAGCTTTCTTT
TRBD1,NA,TRBV28,TRBJ2-3,CASRATGGRTDTQYF,TGTGCCAGCAGAGCGACAGGGGGTCGCACAGATACGCAGTATTTT
TRBD1,NA,TRBV6-2/TRBV6-3,TRBJ1-2,CASSYSVQGAGYTF,TGTGCCAGCAGTTACTCGGTACAGGGGGCAGGCTACACCTTC
TRBD1,NA,TRBV10-3,TRBJ2-1,CAISPGQEQFF,TGTGCCATCAGTCCGGGACAGGAGCAGTTCTTC